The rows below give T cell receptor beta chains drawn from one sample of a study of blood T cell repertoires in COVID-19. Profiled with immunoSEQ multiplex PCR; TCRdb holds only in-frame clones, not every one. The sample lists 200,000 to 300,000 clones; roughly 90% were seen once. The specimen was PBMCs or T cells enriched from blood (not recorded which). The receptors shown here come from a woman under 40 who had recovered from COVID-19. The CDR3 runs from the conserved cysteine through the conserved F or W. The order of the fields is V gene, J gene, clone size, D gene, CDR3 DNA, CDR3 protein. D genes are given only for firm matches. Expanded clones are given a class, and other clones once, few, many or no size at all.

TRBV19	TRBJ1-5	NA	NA	TGTGCCAGTAGTATCACCGGGCCCCAGCATTTT	CASSITGPQHF
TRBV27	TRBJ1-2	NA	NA	TGTGCCAGCAGTTTGGCCGGGGGAGTTTCTGAGTATGGCTACACCTTC	CASSLAGGVSEYGYTF
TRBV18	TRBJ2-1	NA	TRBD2	TGTGCCAGCTCACCACTCGCGGCTAGCGGGAGTTCGGAGGAGCAGTTCTTC	CASSPLAASGSSEEQFF
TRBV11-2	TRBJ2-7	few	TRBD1	TGTGCCAGCAGGTTCTTCGGACAGGGGGGAGACGAGCAGTACTTC	CASRFFGQGGDEQYF
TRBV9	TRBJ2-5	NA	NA	TGTGCCAGCAGCGTATTTAGCGGACAAGAGACCCAGTACTTC	CASSVFSGQETQYF
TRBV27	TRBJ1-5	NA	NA	TGTGCCAGCAGTCCGGTACGTGGGCCCCAGCATTTT	CASSPVRGPQHF
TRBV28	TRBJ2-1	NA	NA	TGTGCCAGCAGTTTTCCGGTAGGGACCAGTGAGGGGAGGAATGAGCAGTTCTTC	CASSFPVGTSEGRNEQFF
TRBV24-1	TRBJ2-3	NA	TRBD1	TGTGCCACCAGTGAGCGGACAGGGGGTTCCCTTTTCACAGATACGCAGTATTTT	CATSERTGGSLFTDTQYF
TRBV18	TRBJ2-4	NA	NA	TGTGCCAGCTCACCATCGCTCGGGGGAAACATTCAGTACTTC	CASSPSLGGNIQYF
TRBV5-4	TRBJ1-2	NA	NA	TGTGCCAGCAGCTTGGAGAAGGGGTGGGCCCGCTACACCTTC	CASSLEKGWARYTF
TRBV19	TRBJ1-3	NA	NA	TGTGCCAGTAGTATATCATCGGGGTTATCTGGAAACACCATATATTTT	CASSISSGLSGNTIYF
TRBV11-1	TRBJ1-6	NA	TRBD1	TGTGCCAGCAGCTTAGGAACCGGGACAGGGAATTCACCCCTCCACTTT	CASSLGTGTGNSPLHF
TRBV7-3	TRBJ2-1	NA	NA	TGTGCCAGCAGCTTTAGCCGGGGAGACAATGAGCAGTTCTTC	CASSFSRGDNEQFF
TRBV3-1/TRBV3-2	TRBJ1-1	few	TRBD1	TGTGCCAGCAGCCGGGACAGGCTGAACACTGAAGCTTTCTTT	CASSRDRLNTEAFF
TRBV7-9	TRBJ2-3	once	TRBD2	TGTGCCAGCAGCTTATCTGTTGCGGGAGCTCTTTTTCAGGCAGATACGCAGTATTTT	CASSLSVAGALFQADTQYF
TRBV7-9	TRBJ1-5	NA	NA	TGTGCCAGCAGCAAGGAGGAGGGTTTGAAGCCCCAGCATTTT	CASSKEEGLKPQHF
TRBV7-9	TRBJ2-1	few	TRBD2	TGTGCCAGCAGCTTAGCCCTAGCGGAGCACAATGAGCAGTTCTTC	CASSLALAEHNEQFF
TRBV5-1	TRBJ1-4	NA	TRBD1	TGCGCCAGCAGCTTGGCGGGACAGGGAAGTGAAAAACTGTTTTTT	CASSLAGQGSEKLFF
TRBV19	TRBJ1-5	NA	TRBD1	TGTGCCAGTACTTTGGACAGGGGGGATCAGCCCCAGCATTTT	CASTLDRGDQPQHF
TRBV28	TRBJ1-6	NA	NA	TGTGCCAGCAGCCCAAGCACTTCTTCACCCCTCCACTTT	CASSPSTSSPLHF
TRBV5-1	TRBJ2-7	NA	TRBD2	TGCGCCAGCAGCCATGGACTAGCGGGAGATTCCTACGAGCAGTACTTC	CASSHGLAGDSYEQYF
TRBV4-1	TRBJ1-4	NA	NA	TGCGCCAGCAGCCAAGGGCCAACTAATGAAAAACTGTTTTTT	CASSQGPTNEKLFF
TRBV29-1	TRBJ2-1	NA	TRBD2	TGCAGCGTCGAGGGAGGGGATAGCGGGAAATCCTACAATGAGCAGTTCTTC	CSVEGGDSGKSYNEQFF
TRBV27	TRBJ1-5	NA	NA	TGTGCCACCGCTATAGGACCGGACAGTCGTGGACAGCCCCAGCATTTT	CATAIGPDSRGQPQHF
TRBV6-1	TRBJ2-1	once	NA	TGTGCCAGCAGTGGTCCGGCCGTAGCCGCTCGGGGCAATGAGCAGTTCTTC	CASSGPAVAARGNEQFF
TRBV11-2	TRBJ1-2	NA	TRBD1	TGTGCCAGCAGCCGGGAGACAGGGCGGGTCGATGGCTACACCTTC	CASSRETGRVDGYTF
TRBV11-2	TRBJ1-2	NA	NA	TGTGCCAGCAGCTTAGCGGGGTCCTATGGCTACACCTTC	CASSLAGSYGYTF
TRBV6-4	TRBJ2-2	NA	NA	TGTGCCAGCAGTCCTACTAACACCGGGGAGCTGTTTTTT	CASSPTNTGELFF
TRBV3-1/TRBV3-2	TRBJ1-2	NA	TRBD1	TGTGCCAGCAGCCAAGTTCAGGGGGCCGACTATGGCTACACCTTC	CASSQVQGADYGYTF
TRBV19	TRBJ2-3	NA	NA	TGTGCCAGTAGTCCCCGGGAGATGGGCACAGATACGCAGTATTTT	CASSPREMGTDTQYF
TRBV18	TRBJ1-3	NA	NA	TGTGCCAGCTCACCAGGCAACAGTCCCGGAAACACCATATATTTT	CASSPGNSPGNTIYF
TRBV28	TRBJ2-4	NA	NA	TGTGCCAGCAGCGCCTTGTCGCAGGGCGTGCCTGCAGACATTCAGTACTTC	CASSALSQGVPADIQYF
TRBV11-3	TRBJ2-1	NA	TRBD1	TGTGCCAGCAGCCCAGGGGGCGGGCTCGGCAATGAGCAGTTCTTC	CASSPGGGLGNEQFF
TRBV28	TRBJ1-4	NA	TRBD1	TGTGCCAGCAGTCTCTACAGGGGTACTAATGAAAAACTGTTTTTT	CASSLYRGTNEKLFF
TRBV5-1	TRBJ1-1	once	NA	TGCGCCAGCAGCGACCTACAGGGTGGAAACACTGAAGCTTTCTTT	CASSDLQGGNTEAFF
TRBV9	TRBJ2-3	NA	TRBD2	TGTGCCAGCAGCGTAGGGTCCCCGGGAGGGCCGGCAGATACGCAGTATTTT	CASSVGSPGGPADTQYF
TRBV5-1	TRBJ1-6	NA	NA	TGCGCCAGCAGCTTGGAGACAGATAATAATTCACCCCTCCACTTT	CASSLETDNNSPLHF
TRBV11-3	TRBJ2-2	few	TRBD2	TGTGCCAGCACCCCGGGGGGCACCGGGGAGCTGTTTTTT	CASTPGGTGELFF
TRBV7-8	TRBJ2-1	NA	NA	TGTGCCAGCACAAATGACACCGTCAATGAGCAGTTCTTC	CASTNDTVNEQFF
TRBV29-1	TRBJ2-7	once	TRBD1	TGCAGCGTCATACACTGGACAGGGGCCTACGAGCAGTACTTC	CSVIHWTGAYEQYF
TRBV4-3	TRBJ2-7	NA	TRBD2	TGCGCCAGCAGCCAAGCCCTAGCGGGAGCGGTGGCCTACGAGCAGTACTTC	CASSQALAGAVAYEQYF
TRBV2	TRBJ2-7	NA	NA	TGTGCCAGCAGTGAAATCCTCCCGGGCGAGCAGTACTTC	CASSEILPGEQYF
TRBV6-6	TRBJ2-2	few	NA	TGTGCCAGCCTGGGGACACCTACCGGGGAGCTGTTTTTT	CASLGTPTGELFF
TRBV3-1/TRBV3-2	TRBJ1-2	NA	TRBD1	TGTGCCAGCAGCCAAGTATTGACAGGGGTCAACCTTGGCACCTTC	CASSQVLTGVNLGTF
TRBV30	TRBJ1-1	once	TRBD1	TGTGCCTGGGACAGGGGGGTAGGCGAAACTGAAGCTTTCTTT	CAWDRGVGETEAFF
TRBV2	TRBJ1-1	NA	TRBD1	TGTGCCAGCAGTGAGACAGGGGAGAACACTGAAGCTTTCTTT	CASSETGENTEAFF
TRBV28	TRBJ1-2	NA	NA	TGTGCCAGCAGCGAGCTGGGGGGTAACTATGGCTACACCTTC	CASSELGGNYGYTF
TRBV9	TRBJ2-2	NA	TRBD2	TGTGCCAGCAGCTTCCGGACTAGCGGGAGGGTCGTCGCCGGGGAGCTGTTTTTT	CASSFRTSGRVVAGELFF
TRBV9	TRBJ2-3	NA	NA	TGTGCCAGCAGCGATAACCTGGGGGCTTCTCTTAGCACAGATACGCAGTATTTT	CASSDNLGASLSTDTQYF
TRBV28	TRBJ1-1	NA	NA	TGTGCCAGCAGTCAGGTCACGACGGTAGCTTTCTTT	CASSQVTTVAFF
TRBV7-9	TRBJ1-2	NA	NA	TGTGCCAGCAGCTTAGCTGGTGGAGGACAGTCCCGCTATGGCTACACCTTC	CASSLAGGGQSRYGYTF
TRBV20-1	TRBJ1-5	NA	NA	TGCAGTGGGGGGGAGAATCAGCCCCAGCATTTT	CSGGENQPQHF
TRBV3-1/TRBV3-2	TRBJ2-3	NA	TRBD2	TGTGCCAGCAGCCAAGATGGCTTAGCGGGATGGAGGGTGAGAGGAGATACGCAGTATTTT	CASSQDGLAGWRVRGDTQYF
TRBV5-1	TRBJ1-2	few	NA	TGCGCCAGCAGCTGGGGTGAGACAGAAAACTATGGCTACACCTTC	CASSWGETENYGYTF
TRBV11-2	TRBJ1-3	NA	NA	TGTGCCAGCAGCTCCCGACAGCCAAACTCTGGAAACACCATATATTTT	CASSSRQPNSGNTIYF
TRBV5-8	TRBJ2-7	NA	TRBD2	TGTGCCAGCAGCTTGGGCTTAGCGGGAACAACCTACGAGCAGTACTTC	CASSLGLAGTTYEQYF
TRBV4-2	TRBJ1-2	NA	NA	TGTGCCAGCAGCCAAGTAACAGGGTCGCCCTATGGCTACACCTTC	CASSQVTGSPYGYTF
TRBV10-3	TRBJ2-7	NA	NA	TGTGCCATCAGTGAGTCTGGGTCACCTCCTGAGGACGAGCAGTACTTC	CAISESGSPPEDEQYF
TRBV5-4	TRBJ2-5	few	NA	TGTGCCAGCAGCTTGGAGGCAGGGAGGTTCCAAGAGACCCAGTACTTC	CASSLEAGRFQETQYF
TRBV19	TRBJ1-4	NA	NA	TGTGCCAGCAGGCCCGACAGGCTAAGGAGTGAAAAACTGTTTTTT	CASRPDRLRSEKLFF